A single sample gave rise to the 14 T cell receptor beta chains below, sequenced in a study of T cells in localized non-small cell lung cancer. Libraries were prepared by immunoSEQ multiplex PCR; TCRdb keeps only in-frame clonotypes and omits some of them. The sample comprises 50,000 to 55,000 clones, more than 85% of which are singletons, and 15% to 20% rests with the top ten. The input for sequencing was PBMCs, taken before any cancer treatment. The receptors come from a female donor with stage II lung adenocarcinoma.

This rearrangement joins TRBV2 to TRBJ2-7; no firm D call. Germline V gene data show CDR1 as SNHLY and CDR2 as FYNNEI. V was pared by 6 bases and J by 1 base, with 10 bases between. The CDR3 is 13 amino acids. CDR3 nucleotides: TGTGCCAGCAGGTCAGTAACTTCCTACGAGCAGTACTTC. Translated: CASRSVTSYEQYF. The full variable domain, rest sourced from reference TRBV2 and TRBJ2-7, is EPEVTQTPSHQVTQMGQEVILRCVPISNHLYFYWYRQILGQKVEFLVSFYNNEISEKSEIFDDQFSVERPDGSNFTLKIRSTKLEDSAMYFCASRSVTSYEQYFGPGTRLTVT.

The chain combines TRBV7-9 with TRBJ1-2; the D is unclear. V was cut by 1 base and J by 6 bases, with 15 bases left in between. This CDR3 has 15 residues. Germline-derived CDR1 and CDR2 are SEHNR and FQNEAQ (reference sequence). CDR3 coding DNA: TGTGCCAGCAGCTTAGTAGAGGGTATCCTTGATGGCTACACCTTC. Translated: CASSLVEGILDGYTF.

This chain uses TRBV18 with TRBJ1-1; D is ambiguous. The germline V gene has CDR1 KGHSH and CDR2 LQKENI. The V gene lost 3 bases and the J gene lost 5 bases, with 10 bases spanning the gap. The CDR3 spans 13 residues. CDR3 nucleotide sequence: TGTGCCAGCTCACCGGACTTATGGACTGAAGCTTTCTTT. Its protein is CASSPDLWTEAFF.

This chain links TRBV9 with TRBJ2-3; D is unresolved. Trimming left V 0 bases short and J 2 bases short, with 10 bases between. CDR3 length equals 15 residues. The germline CDR1 and CDR2 sequences are SGDLS and YYNGEE. This chain's CDR3 is CASSVGGRPTDTQYF. The CDR3 DNA reads as TGTGCCAGCAGCGTAGGCGGCCGGCCCACAGATACGCAGTATTTT.

The chain uses TRBV11-3 and TRBJ2-1, with TRBD1 identical over 10 bases. With 2 bases clipped from V and 12 bases from J, the junction kept 4 bases outside the gene matches. This CDR3 is 13 amino acids long. Germline CDR1 and CDR2: SGHNT and YENEEA. The CDR3 bases are TGTGCCAGCAGCTTAAACCGGGACAGGGGGCAGTTCTTC. Amino acid sequence: CASSLNRDRGQFF.

J is TRBJ2-5 and V is TRBV4-1; D ambiguous. CDR1 is MGHRA, CDR2 YSYEKL, per germline. Trimming cost V 0 bases and J 5 bases, with 16 bases left between them. The CDR3 totals 16 residues. Here the CDR3 DNA reads TGCGCCAGCAGCCAAGATGCAGCTGTACTTCCGGAGACCCAGTACTTC. As protein: CASSQDAAVLPETQYF.

The genes are TRBV25-1 and TRBJ1-1, with D possibly TRBD1 on 5 matching bases. The ends were cut back, 4 bases at V and 2 bases at J, with 17 bases in the middle. The CDR3 contains 16 residues. Per germline, CDR1 MGHDK and CDR2 SYGVNS. CDR3 region: CASSGARPDINTEAFF. The CDR3 nucleotides are TGTGCCAGCAGTGGGGCACGCCCGGACATAAACACTGAAGCTTTCTTT.

The V and J genes are TRBV5-1 and TRBJ2-5; no clear D. With 7 bases removed from V and 0 bases from J, the gap between germline ends came to 10 bases. CDR1 and CDR2 (germline): SGHRS, YFSETQ. The CDR3 length is 13 residues. CDR3 amino acids: CASSRGYQETQYF. Written as DNA, the CDR3 is TGCGCCAGCTCCAGAGGTTACCAAGAGACCCAGTACTTC.

The V gene is TRBV19, the J gene TRBJ2-3, with D perhaps TRBD1 (5 bases). The CDR3 spans 14 residues. Germline assignment: CDR1 LNHDA and CDR2 SQIVND (reference sequence). The germline V and J ends were trimmed by 6 bases and 0 bases, with 10 bases remaining between them. CDR3 protein: CASRRQISTDTQYF. The CDR3 DNA sequence: TGTGCCAGTAGGAGACAGATTAGCACAGATACGCAGTATTTT.

The chain is built from TRBV18 and TRBJ1-2; D possibly corresponds to TRBD1 (5 bases). The germline V gene encodes CDR1 KGHSH and CDR2 LQKENI. The CDR3 totals 13 residues. V lost 2 bases, J lost 3 bases, and 7 bases lay in between. DNA of the CDR3: TGTGCCAGCTCACCAGAGACAGACTATGGCTACACCTTC. This gives the protein CASSPETDYGYTF.

The rearrangement joins TRBV6-6 to TRBJ2-3; D may be TRBD2 (6 bases). Trimming left V 7 bases short and J 4 bases short, with 15 bases between. The CDR3 extends over 14 amino acids. Germline CDR1 MNHNY, CDR2 SVGAGI (reference sequence). The CDR3 reads CASTSRGSPDTQYF. Here the CDR3 DNA reads TGTGCCAGCACTAGTCGGGGGTCACCAGATACGCAGTATTTT.

The chain has TRBV11-2 and TRBJ2-5, with 10 bases that match TRBD2. This CDR3 comprises 14 residues. J gave up 5 bases and V 9 bases, and 9 bases lay outside the gene matches. Germline-derived CDR1 and CDR2 are SGHAT and FQNNGV. CDR3 residues: CASYSGGPGETQYF. CDR3 DNA: TGTGCCAGTTATAGCGGGGGGCCGGGGGAGACCCAGTACTTC.

The chain links TRBV6-5 to TRBJ2-3; 7 bases match TRBD1. V dropped 6 bases and J dropped 8; count of bases not matched to a gene: 14. Per germline, CDR1 MNHEY and CDR2 SVGAGI. The CDR3 is 15 amino acids. The CDR3 protein is CASSLQGVGKGTQYF. CDR3 coding DNA: TGTGCCAGCAGCCTCCAGGGGGTGGGTAAAGGTACGCAGTATTTT.

The V and J genes are TRBV5-1 and TRBJ1-2, with D tentatively TRBD1 (6 bases). This CDR3 spans 14 amino acids. V dropped 3 bases and J dropped 7 bases, with 16 bases sitting between them. CDR1 is SGHRS and CDR2 is YFSETQ in the germline V gene. CDR3 nucleotides: TGCGCCAGCAGCTCCGGTCAGGGGTTCGCTGGCTACACCTTC. Its protein product is CASSSGQGFAGYTF.